This T cell receptor (beta chain) was observed in a study of T-cell memory formation after mild COVID-19. TCRdb fed the 5' RACE reads into MiXCR, producing one record per CDR3 protein. The profile shows 580,000 or so distinct CDR3 sequences, 15% to 20% of them singletons. Only a few counts were recorded for this clonotype. The source material was PBMCs or a T cell subset sorted from them (not recorded which). The source of this sequence is an adult woman who had mild COVID-19 (a few samples of this study predate the infection). Cell type and time point are not known.

The CDR3, as DNA: TGTGCCAGCAGCTTAGAATGGCAGAACACTGAAGCTTTCTTT. This encodes CASSLEWQNTEAFF. The V call is TRBV7-9, the J call TRBJ1-1; D is unclear. The CDR3 consists of 14 residues. V dropped 1 base and J dropped 1 base, with 7 bases sitting between them. Germline-derived CDR1 and CDR2 are SEHNR and FQNEAQ (reference sequence).